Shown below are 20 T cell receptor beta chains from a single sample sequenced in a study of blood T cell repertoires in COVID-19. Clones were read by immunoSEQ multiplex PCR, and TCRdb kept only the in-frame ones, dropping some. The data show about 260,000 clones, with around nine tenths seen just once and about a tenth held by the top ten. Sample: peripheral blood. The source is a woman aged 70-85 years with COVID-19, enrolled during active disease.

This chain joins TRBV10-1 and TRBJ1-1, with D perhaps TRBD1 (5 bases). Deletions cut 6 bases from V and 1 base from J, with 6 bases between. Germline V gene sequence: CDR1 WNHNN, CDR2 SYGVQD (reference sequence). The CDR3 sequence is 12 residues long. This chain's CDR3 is CASRTENTEAFF. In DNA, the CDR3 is TGCGCCAGCAGGACAGAGAACACTGAAGCTTTCTTT.

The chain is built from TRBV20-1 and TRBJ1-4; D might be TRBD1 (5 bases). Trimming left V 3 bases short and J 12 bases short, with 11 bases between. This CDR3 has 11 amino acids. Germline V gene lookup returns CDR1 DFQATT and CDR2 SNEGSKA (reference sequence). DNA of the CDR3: TGCAGTGCTAGTAGACAGATAGAACTGTTTTTT. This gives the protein CSASRQIELFF.

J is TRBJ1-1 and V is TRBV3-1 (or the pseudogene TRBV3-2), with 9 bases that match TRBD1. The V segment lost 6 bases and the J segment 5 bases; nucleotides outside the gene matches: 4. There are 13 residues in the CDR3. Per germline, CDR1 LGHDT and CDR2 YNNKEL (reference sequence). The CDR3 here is CASRTGGRTEAFF. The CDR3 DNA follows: TGTGCCAGCAGAACAGGGGGCCGGACTGAAGCTTTCTTT.

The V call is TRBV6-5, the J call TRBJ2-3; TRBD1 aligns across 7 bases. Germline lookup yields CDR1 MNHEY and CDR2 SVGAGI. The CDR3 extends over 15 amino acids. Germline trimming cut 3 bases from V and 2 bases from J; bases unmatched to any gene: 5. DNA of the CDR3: TGTGCCAGCAGTTATGAGACAGGGCTCACAGATACGCAGTATTTT. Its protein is CASSYETGLTDTQYF.

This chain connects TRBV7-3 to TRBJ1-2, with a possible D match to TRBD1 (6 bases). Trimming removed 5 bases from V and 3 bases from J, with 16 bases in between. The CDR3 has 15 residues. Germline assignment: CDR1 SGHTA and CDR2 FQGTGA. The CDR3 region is CASSNIPGHDYGYTF. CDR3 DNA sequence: TGTGCCAGCAGCAATATACCGGGACACGACTATGGCTACACCTTC. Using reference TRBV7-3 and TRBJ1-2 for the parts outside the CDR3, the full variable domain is GAGVSQTPSNKVTEKGKYVELRCDPISGHTALYWYRQSLGQGPEFLIYFQGTGAADDSGLPNDRFFAVRPEGSVSTLKIQRTERGDSAVYLCASSNIPGHDYGYTFGSGTRLTVV.

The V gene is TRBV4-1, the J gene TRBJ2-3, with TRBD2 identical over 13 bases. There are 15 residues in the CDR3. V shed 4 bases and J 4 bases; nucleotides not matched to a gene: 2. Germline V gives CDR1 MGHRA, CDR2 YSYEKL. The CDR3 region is CASSRTSGRADTQYF. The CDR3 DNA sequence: TGCGCCAGCAGCCGAACTAGCGGGAGGGCAGATACGCAGTATTTT.

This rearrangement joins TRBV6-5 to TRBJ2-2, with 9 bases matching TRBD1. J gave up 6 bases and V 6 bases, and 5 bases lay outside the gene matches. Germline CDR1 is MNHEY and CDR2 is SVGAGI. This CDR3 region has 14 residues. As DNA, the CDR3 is TGTGCCAGCAGGACCTGGACAGGGGCCGGGGAGCTGTTTTTT. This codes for CASRTWTGAGELFF.

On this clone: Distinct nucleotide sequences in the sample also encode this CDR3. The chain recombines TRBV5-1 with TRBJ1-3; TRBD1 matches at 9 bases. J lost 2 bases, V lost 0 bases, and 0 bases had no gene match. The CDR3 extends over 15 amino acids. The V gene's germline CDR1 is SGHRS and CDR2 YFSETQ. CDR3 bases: TGCGCCAGCAGCTTGGGGACAGGGGCTGGAAACACCATATATTTT. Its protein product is CASSLGTGAGNTIYF. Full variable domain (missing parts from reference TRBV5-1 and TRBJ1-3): KAGVTQTPRYLIKTRGQQVTLSCSPISGHRSVSWYQQTPGQGLQFLFEYFSETQRNKGNFPGRFSGRQFSNSRSEMNVSTLELGDSALYLCASSLGTGAGNTIYFGEGSWLTVV.

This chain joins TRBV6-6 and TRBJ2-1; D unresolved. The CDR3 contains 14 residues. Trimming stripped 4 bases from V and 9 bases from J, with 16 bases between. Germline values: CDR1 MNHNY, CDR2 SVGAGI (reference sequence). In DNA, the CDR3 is TGTGCCAGCAGTTCGCCGAGAGCTTCCGGTGAGCAGTTCTTC. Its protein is CASSSPRASGEQFF.

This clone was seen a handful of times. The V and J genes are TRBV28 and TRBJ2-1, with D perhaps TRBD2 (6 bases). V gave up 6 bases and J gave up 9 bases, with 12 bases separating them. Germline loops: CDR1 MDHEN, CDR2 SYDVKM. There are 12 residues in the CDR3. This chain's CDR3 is CASRGAEGEQFF. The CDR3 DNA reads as TGTGCCAGCAGGGGAGCGGAGGGTGAGCAGTTCTTC.

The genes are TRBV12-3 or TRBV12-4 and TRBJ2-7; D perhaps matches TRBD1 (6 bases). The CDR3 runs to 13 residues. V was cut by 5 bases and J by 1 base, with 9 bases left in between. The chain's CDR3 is CASSPDRSYEQYF. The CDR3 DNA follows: TGTGCCAGCAGTCCGGACAGATCCTACGAGCAGTACTTC.

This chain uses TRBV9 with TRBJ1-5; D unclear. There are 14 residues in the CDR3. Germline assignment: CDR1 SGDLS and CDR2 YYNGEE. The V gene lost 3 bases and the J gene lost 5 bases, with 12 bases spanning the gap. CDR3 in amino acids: CASSAGLEDQPQHF. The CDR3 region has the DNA TGTGCCAGCAGCGCCGGGTTAGAAGATCAGCCCCAGCATTTT.

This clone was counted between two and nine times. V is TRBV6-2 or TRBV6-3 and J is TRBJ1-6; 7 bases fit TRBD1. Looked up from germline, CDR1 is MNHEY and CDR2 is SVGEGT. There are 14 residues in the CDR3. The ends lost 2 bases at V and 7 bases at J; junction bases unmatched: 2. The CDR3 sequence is CASSYTGANSPLHF. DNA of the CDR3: TGTGCCAGCAGTTACACAGGGGCGAATTCACCCCTCCACTTT.

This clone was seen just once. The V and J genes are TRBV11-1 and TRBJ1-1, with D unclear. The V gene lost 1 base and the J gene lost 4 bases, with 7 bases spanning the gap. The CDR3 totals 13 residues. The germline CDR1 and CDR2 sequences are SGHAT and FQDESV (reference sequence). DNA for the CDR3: TGTGCCAGCAGCTTAGGGGGAGTCACTGAAGCTTTCTTT. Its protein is CASSLGGVTEAFF.

The CDR3 is CASGTSLYEQYF. In nucleotides, the CDR3 is TGCGCCAGCGGGACTAGTCTCTACGAGCAGTACTTC. The V gene is TRBV5-1, the J gene TRBJ2-7; 8 positions agree with TRBD2. CDR1 and CDR2 (germline): SGHRS, YFSETQ. The CDR3 loop spans 12 amino acids. Germline trimming cut 7 bases from V and 3 bases from J; bases unmatched to any gene: 3.

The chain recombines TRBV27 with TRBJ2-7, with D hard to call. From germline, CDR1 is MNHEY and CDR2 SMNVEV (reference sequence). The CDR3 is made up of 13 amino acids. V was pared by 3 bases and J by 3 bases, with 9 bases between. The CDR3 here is CASSFIPSYEQYF. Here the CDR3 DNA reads TGTGCCAGCAGTTTTATTCCCAGCTACGAGCAGTACTTC.

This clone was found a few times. The CDR3 nucleotides read TGTGCCAGCAGCTCGACTAGCGGAGGCTACGAGCAGTACTTC. Translated: CASSSTSGGYEQYF. The chain has TRBV11-2 and TRBJ2-7; 9 bases are a match to TRBD2. The germline gives CDR1 SGHAT, CDR2 FQNNGV. The CDR3 spans 14 residues. Trimming took 4 bases from V and 3 from J; bases not matched to a gene: 4.

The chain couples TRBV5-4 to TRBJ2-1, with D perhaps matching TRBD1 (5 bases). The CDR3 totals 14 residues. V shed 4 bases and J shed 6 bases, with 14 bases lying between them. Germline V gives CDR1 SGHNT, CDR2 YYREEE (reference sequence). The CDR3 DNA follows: TGTGCCAGCAGCCGGCGCCAGGGCAGCAATGAGCAGTTCTTC. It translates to CASSRRQGSNEQFF.

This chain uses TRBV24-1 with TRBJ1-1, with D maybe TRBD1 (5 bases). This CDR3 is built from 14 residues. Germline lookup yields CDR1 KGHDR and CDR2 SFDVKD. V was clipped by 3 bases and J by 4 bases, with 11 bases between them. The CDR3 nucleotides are TGTGCCACCAGTGATGACGGGGGTGGCACTGAAGCTTTCTTT. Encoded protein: CATSDDGGGTEAFF.

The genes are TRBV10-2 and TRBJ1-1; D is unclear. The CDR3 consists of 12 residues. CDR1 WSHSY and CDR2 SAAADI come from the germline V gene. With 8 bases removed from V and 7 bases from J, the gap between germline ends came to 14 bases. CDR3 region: CASRQTGSEAFF. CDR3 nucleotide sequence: TGCGCCAGCCGGCAGACGGGGAGTGAAGCTTTCTTT.